These T cell receptor beta chains were read from a single sample in a study of graft-versus-host responses after intestinal transplantation. These receptors lack a known antigen. TCRdb's table, derived via immunoSEQ multiplex PCR, lists solely in-frame clones and lacks some. The repertoire holds 95,000 to 110,000 clones, with about 87% as singletons. This specimen consisted of unstimulated CD4+ T cells sorted from spleen or lymph node cells, obtained before transplant. These receptors were taken from a human donor who was the organ donor for an intestinal transplant. CDR3s include the opening cysteine and the closing phenylalanine or tryptophan. D genes are given only for firm matches. For some rows the clone size is stated as once, few or many, or as a class when expanded; others skip it.

CDR3 DNA,CDR3 protein,V gene,J gene,clone size,D gene
TGTGCCAGTAAGGGACGCCTAACCTACGAGCAGTACTTC,CASKGRLTYEQYF,TRBV6-5,TRBJ2-7,NA,NA
TGTGCCAGCAGCTCAACAGGGCAAGATACGCAGTATTTT,CASSSTGQDTQYF,TRBV7-2,TRBJ2-3,NA,NA
TGTGCCAGCAGCCCAGGGGGCGGACAGCCCCAGCATTTT,CASSPGGGQPQHF,TRBV9,TRBJ1-5,NA,TRBD1
TGTGCCAGCAGAGAGCCAGGCTCTGGGGCCAACGTCCTGACTTTC,CASREPGSGANVLTF,TRBV6-6,TRBJ2-6,few,NA
TGTGCTAGCAGCCCAAGGACTTCGGGGACCGGGGAGCTGTTTTTT,CASSPRTSGTGELFF,TRBV7-7,TRBJ2-2,NA,NA
TGTGCCAGCTCACCAAGAAGCGGGTCTTCCTACAATGAGCAGTTCTTC,CASSPRSGSSYNEQFF,TRBV18,TRBJ2-1,NA,NA
TGTGCCAGCAGTGAAGCTCCCAGGGCCGTATCTGGGGCCAACGTCCTGACTTTC,CASSEAPRAVSGANVLTF,TRBV2,TRBJ2-6,NA,NA
TGTGCCAGCATTTGGGATCAGGGCACAGATACGCAGTATTTT,CASIWDQGTDTQYF,TRBV2,TRBJ2-3,NA,NA
TGTGCCAGCAGCCGTACCTTAGCGGGAGTGTACGAGCAGTACTTC,CASSRTLAGVYEQYF,TRBV5-5,TRBJ2-7,NA,TRBD2
TGTGCCAGCAGTTACTCGATGGGGGCCCCGAACACTGAAGCTTTCTTT,CASSYSMGAPNTEAFF,TRBV6-5,TRBJ1-1,NA,NA
TGTGCCAGCAGCCTACAGGGAGATCAGCCCCAGCATTTT,CASSLQGDQPQHF,TRBV5-5,TRBJ1-5,NA,NA
TGCGCCACCGAGACACCAAACACCGGGGAGCTGTTTTTT,CATETPNTGELFF,TRBV10-2,TRBJ2-2,NA,NA
TGTGCCAGCAGTTACCCAGGTACCTACGAGCAGTACTTC,CASSYPGTYEQYF,TRBV6-6,TRBJ2-7,NA,NA
TGTGCCACCAGCCCAGCTAGAACTGAAGCTTTCTTT,CATSPARTEAFF,TRBV15,TRBJ1-1,NA,NA
TGTGCCAGCAGCCAGGACAGGGGAGGGTTCTATGGCTACACCTTC,CASSQDRGGFYGYTF,TRBV4-2,TRBJ1-2,NA,TRBD1
TGTGCCAGCAGCTGGGAAAGGTATGGCTACACCTTC,CASSWERYGYTF,TRBV11-2,TRBJ1-2,few,NA
TGTGCCAGCAGCTTGCGACCCTCCTACGAGCAGTACTTC,CASSLRPSYEQYF,TRBV5-4,TRBJ2-7,NA,NA
TGTGCCAGCAGTTTCGGCAGATCCTCAACTAATGAAAAACTGTTTTTT,CASSFGRSSTNEKLFF,TRBV28,TRBJ1-4,few,NA
TGCGCCAGCAGCTTGGCGGGCGCACAAGAGACCCAGTACTTC,CASSLAGAQETQYF,TRBV5-1,TRBJ2-5,NA,NA
TGCGCCAGCAGCCCGCCAAGCTCCTACGAGCAGTACTTC,CASSPPSSYEQYF,TRBV10-1,TRBJ2-7,NA,NA
TGTGCCAGCTCACCACAGGGGGCCGGTATGAACACTGAAGCTTTCTTT,CASSPQGAGMNTEAFF,TRBV18,TRBJ1-1,NA,TRBD1
TGTGCCAGCAGTGAAATTGTTAGGCGGGGGGCTGGCTACGAGCAGTACTTC,CASSEIVRRGAGYEQYF,TRBV2,TRBJ2-7,NA,TRBD2
TGTGCCAGCAGCCAAGAGACAGGGGTAGGTGAAAAACTGTTTTTT,CASSQETGVGEKLFF,TRBV4-2,TRBJ1-4,NA,TRBD1
TGTGCCAGCAGCGGGGACTTCTACGAGCAGTACTTC,CASSGDFYEQYF,TRBV2,TRBJ2-7,NA,NA
TGTGCCAGCAGCGTAGATGTCTTTCCCTCTGGAAACACCATATATTTT,CASSVDVFPSGNTIYF,TRBV9,TRBJ1-3,NA,NA
TGCGCCAGCAGCGTACAGGGATCCTCCTACGAGCAGTACTTC,CASSVQGSSYEQYF,TRBV5-1,TRBJ2-7,NA,NA
TGTGCCAGCAGCCGGGACAGGGGACTCTACGAGCAGTACTTC,CASSRDRGLYEQYF,TRBV6-5,TRBJ2-7,NA,TRBD1
TGTGCCTGGACCCCCGCCCGGGACAGCAGCAATCAGCCCCAGCATTTT,CAWTPARDSSNQPQHF,TRBV30,TRBJ1-5,once,TRBD1
TGTGCCATCAGTGAGTCGATTCGGGCCCAGCATTTT,CAISESIRAQHF,TRBV10-3,TRBJ1-5,few,NA
TGTGCCAGTAGTATAAATTTGGCAGGGAGCAATCAGCCCCAGCATTTT,CASSINLAGSNQPQHF,TRBV19,TRBJ1-5,NA,NA
TGTGCCAGCAGAGATATTCTGGGGAAAGGTGAAAAACTGTTTTTT,CASRDILGKGEKLFF,TRBV2,TRBJ1-4,NA,NA
TGCGCCAGCAGTAAACAGTCCGGGACAGGGGTGCACAAGCAGTACTTC,CASSKQSGTGVHKQYF,TRBV5-1,TRBJ2-7,NA,TRBD1
TGTGCCAGCAGCATCGGACAGTCCTACGAGCAGTACTTC,CASSIGQSYEQYF,TRBV11-3,TRBJ2-7,once,NA
TGCGCCAGCAGCTTATGGGCGGGATACAATGAGCAGTTCTTC,CASSLWAGYNEQFF,TRBV5-1,TRBJ2-1,NA,NA
TGTGCCAGCACCGTCTTCCTCGGGACAGGGCTCAACAATGAGCAGTTCTTC,CASTVFLGTGLNNEQFF,TRBV7-8,TRBJ2-1,NA,TRBD1
TGTGCCAGCACCCCTAGGGCGGGAGTGTACGAGCAGTACTTC,CASTPRAGVYEQYF,TRBV6-1,TRBJ2-7,NA,TRBD2
TGTGCCAGCAGCTTAAGCGGGAGGGGAGCGGGCGCGAACACCGGGGAGCTGTTTTTT,CASSLSGRGAGANTGELFF,TRBV7-3,TRBJ2-2,once,TRBD2
TGCAGCGTTTCCAGGGGAGGCGGAAACACCATATATTTT,CSVSRGGGNTIYF,TRBV29-1,TRBJ1-3,NA,NA
TGCAGCGTTGAAGTTAGGCGTCAGGGCGGTGGCTATGGCTACACCTTC,CSVEVRRQGGGYGYTF,TRBV29-1,TRBJ1-2,NA,NA
TGCGCCAGCAGCCGGACAGGGGCTAAGAACACTGAAGCTTTCTTT,CASSRTGAKNTEAFF,TRBV10-1,TRBJ1-1,NA,TRBD1
TGTGCCAGCTCACCACCGGGACAGGGGGTTCTAGCCAAAAACATTCAGTACTTC,CASSPPGQGVLAKNIQYF,TRBV18,TRBJ2-4,NA,TRBD1
TGCACCAGCAGCCCTTGGGGGGGGCCAGGGAATGAGCAGTTCTTC,CTSSPWGGPGNEQFF,TRBV1,TRBJ2-1,NA,NA
TGTGCCAGCAGTGAGCGCTTTGGAAACATTCAGTACTTC,CASSERFGNIQYF,TRBV6-1,TRBJ2-4,NA,NA
TGTGCCAGCACCCAAGGGGACAGGGATAACAATGAGCAGTTCTTC,CASTQGDRDNNEQFF,TRBV4-1,TRBJ2-1,NA,TRBD1
TGTGCCAGCAGCTTAATAGCTAGCACAGATACGCAGTATTTT,CASSLIASTDTQYF,TRBV5-4,TRBJ2-3,NA,NA
TGTGCCAGTAGTATTAAGGGGGAGACCCAGTACTTC,CASSIKGETQYF,TRBV19,TRBJ2-5,once,NA
TGTGCCAGCTCACCACCTAAGGGGCGGAACACTGAAGCTTTCTTT,CASSPPKGRNTEAFF,TRBV18,TRBJ1-1,NA,NA
TGTGCCAGCAGCTTAAGACAGGTGGGGACTGAAGCTTTCTTT,CASSLRQVGTEAFF,TRBV7-2,TRBJ1-1,once,NA
TGTGCCAGCAGCTTTAGGGTCAAACTGAACACCGGGGAGCTGTTTTTT,CASSFRVKLNTGELFF,TRBV5-6,TRBJ2-2,once,NA
TGTGCCAGCAGCCCTACGTCGGGGGGAGGGCAGACCCAGTACTTC,CASSPTSGGGQTQYF,TRBV11-2,TRBJ2-5,once,TRBD2
TGCAGCGCCGAACGAGGACAGGGGGAGACCCAGTACTTC,CSAERGQGETQYF,TRBV29-1,TRBJ2-5,NA,TRBD1
TGTGCCAGCAGTTACTCGACCCGGACAGAAGCTTTCTTT,CASSYSTRTEAFF,TRBV6-5,TRBJ1-1,NA,NA
TGTGCCACCAGCAGAGATTACGTGTCGGATGAAGCTTTCTTT,CATSRDYVSDEAFF,TRBV15,TRBJ1-1,NA,NA
TGTGCCAGCAGCTTGGCAGGACTTGAAGAGACCCAGTACTTC,CASSLAGLEETQYF,TRBV7-9,TRBJ2-5,once,NA
TGTGCCAGCAGCGCTCGACAGGGTGGTTTTGAAAAACTGTTTTTT,CASSARQGGFEKLFF,TRBV7-6,TRBJ1-4,NA,TRBD1